This TCR beta chain was documented in a study of blood T cells in healthy people across ages. Study-wide findings and caveats: Compared with aged donors, long-lived donors showed fewer expanded clones, suggesting selection.

The CDR3 length is 14 residues. Trimming left V 0 bases short and J 2 bases short, with 8 bases between. The germline CDR1 and CDR2 sequences are SGHDT and YYEEEE. Primers used in a second PCR of about 6 to 11 cycles were a sample-barcoded 5' primer and a J-beta primer mix. TCRdb reprocessed the 5' RACE reads with MiXCR, giving one entry per CDR3 protein. Among about 1,500,000 distinct CDR3 sequences, roughly 40% were seen once, and the ten largest hold approximately 7.9%. Only a few counts were recorded for this clonotype. Antigen specificity is unknown. Sequencing was performed on blood. This TCR came from a woman under 30 in good health. The chain links TRBV5-6 to TRBJ2-5; unclear D gene. The CDR3 loop is CASSLAFAQETQYF. Written as DNA, the CDR3 is TGTGCCAGCAGCTTGGCGTTTGCTCAAGAGACCCAGTACTTC. Full variable domain (remainder filled in from reference TRBV5-6 and TRBJ2-5): DAGVTQSPTHLIKTRGQQVTLRCSPKSGHDTVSWYQQALGQGPQFIFQYYEEEERQRGNFPDRFSGHQFPNYSSELNVNALLLGDSALYLCASSLAFAQETQYFGPGTRLLVL.